These 27 T cell receptor beta chains came from one sample sequenced in a study of siplizumab effects on memory and regulatory T cells. This table comes from immunoSEQ multiplex PCR, and its TCRdb copy is limited to in-frame clones, with some not included. The repertoire holds tens of thousands of clones, with 90% to 95% as singletons. Source material: CD8+ T cells sorted from blood. Receptors originate from a human donor in good health.

The chain employs TRBV6-5 and TRBJ2-1; TRBD1 matches 7 bases. CDR3 length equals 14 residues. CDR1 and CDR2 from the germline V gene are MNHEY and SVGAGI. The J segment lost 7 bases and the V segment lost 7 bases, leaving 10 bases of the junction unmatched. CDR3 sequence: CASIPRQGLNEQFF. The CDR3 DNA is TGTGCCAGCATCCCCCGACAGGGCCTAAATGAGCAGTTCTTC.

The J gene is TRBJ1-1, the V gene TRBV5-4, with unresolved D. The CDR3 has 16 residues. V lost 0 bases and J lost 6, with 18 bases in between. Germline V gene data show CDR1 as SGHNT and CDR2 as YYREEE (reference sequence). CDR3 loop: CASSLGLSGPLAEAFF. CDR3 bases: TGTGCCAGCAGCTTGGGCCTTTCCGGGCCCCTAGCTGAAGCTTTCTTT.

This chain uses TRBV5-1 with TRBJ2-3, with 10 bases matching TRBD2. Losses at the gene ends were 4 bases for V and 4 bases for J; bases not matched to a gene: 12. Germline-derived CDR1 and CDR2 are SGHRS and YFSETQ. This CDR3 is built from 17 residues. The CDR3 is CASSPDLAGDPPDTQYF. The CDR3 coding sequence is TGCGCCAGCAGCCCTGACCTAGCGGGGGACCCGCCAGATACGCAGTATTTT.

The V and J genes are TRBV21-1 and TRBJ2-2; TRBD1, the D gene given by the table, was not confirmed from the DNA. TRBV21-1 is described as a pseudogene. The CDR3 has 18 amino acids. CDR3 sequence reads: CASAGRGQFFANTGELFF. The CDR3 DNA is TGTGCCAGCGCGGGAAGGGGACAGTTTTTCGCGAACACCGGGGAGCTGTTTTTT.

The gene calls are TRBV6-4 and TRBJ2-2; D gene unclear. Trimming shortened V by 0 bases and J by 2 bases, and 4 bases separated the two germline ends. The CDR3 runs 14 residues. The V gene's germline CDR1 is MRHNA and CDR2 SNTAGT. CDR3 amino acids: CASSDSENTGELFF. In nucleotides, the CDR3 is TGTGCCAGCAGTGACTCAGAAAACACCGGGGAGCTGTTTTTT.

This sequence joins TRBV11-2 and TRBJ2-3; D unresolved. Trimming took 0 bases from V and 4 from J, leaving 5 bases between them. CDR1 and CDR2 from the germline V gene are SGHAT and FQNNGV. The CDR3 runs 13 residues. The CDR3 DNA reads TGTGCCAGCAGCTTAGAAGTGGCAGATACGCAGTATTTT. It encodes CASSLEVADTQYF.

About this clone: A much larger clone sits a single nucleotide away, making a read error possible. For the CDR3, the DNA is TGTGCCAGCAGCCAAGATACCAGGTCCCAAGGGGGTACTGAAGCTTTCTTT. Translation: CASSQDTRSQGGTEAFF. V usage is TRBV5-8 and J usage is TRBJ1-1, with D perhaps TRBD1 (6 bases). The CDR3 is made up of 17 amino acids. Trimming stripped 4 bases from V and 5 bases from J, with 24 bases between. Germline-derived CDR1 and CDR2 are SGHTS and YDEGEE.

The chain joins TRBV10-3 to TRBJ2-1; D uncertain. Germline values: CDR1 ENHRY, CDR2 SYGVKD. This CDR3 comprises 14 residues. Trimming cost V 0 bases and J 5 bases, with 8 bases left between them. In nucleotides, the CDR3 is TGTGCCATCAGTGAGTCGGGTTCGCACAATGAGCAGTTCTTC. It encodes CAISESGSHNEQFF.

Regarding this clone: One junction end disagrees with the germline gene, perhaps due to a read error. V and J are TRBV11-2 and TRBJ1-2; possibly TRBD1 for D (5 bases). Looked up from germline, CDR1 is SGHAT and CDR2 is FQNNGV. The CDR3 is 13 amino acids. CDR3 amino acids: CANSFGGAYGYTF. In nucleotides, the CDR3 is TGTGCCAACAGCTTCGGGGGTGCCTATGGCTACACCTTC.

The genes are TRBV19 and TRBJ1-1, with TRBD1 as a possible D gene (6 bases). Germline CDR1 is LNHDA and CDR2 is SQIVND (reference sequence). The V gene lost 6 bases and the J gene lost 0 bases, with 11 bases spanning the gap. The CDR3 is 14 amino acids. The CDR3 nucleotides are TGTGCCAGTAGGTTCGGGGGGCTGAACACTGAAGCTTTCTTT. Its protein product is CASRFGGLNTEAFF.

This chain uses TRBV6-1 with TRBJ1-4, with TRBD1 identical over 8 bases. The CDR3 contains 16 residues. The ends lost 2 bases at V and 9 bases at J; junction bases unmatched: 11. Germline CDR1 reads MNHNS; CDR2 reads SASEGT. CDR3 in DNA: TGTGCCAGCAGTGAAAATTTGACGGGACAGGCAAAAAAACTGTTTTTT. This encodes CASSENLTGQAKKLFF.

On this clone itself: Germline is not matched at one junction end, which may reflect a read error. The chain links TRBV5-4 to TRBJ1-1; TRBD1 might be the D (5 bases). This CDR3 comprises 13 residues. The germline CDR1 and CDR2 sequences are SGHNT and YYREEE (reference sequence). The CDR3 DNA reads as TGTGCCAGCAGATTGGACAAAAACACTGAAGCTTTCTTT. Its translation: CASRLDKNTEAFF.

The CDR3 is CASSSYPSSYNEQFF. CDR3 nucleotide sequence: TGCGCCAGCAGCTCGTACCCCTCCTCCTACAATGAGCAGTTCTTC. The gene calls are TRBV5-1 and TRBJ2-1; D is unclear. This CDR3 has 15 residues. The germline V gene encodes CDR1 SGHRS and CDR2 YFSETQ. The germline V and J ends were trimmed by 3 bases and 0 bases, with 10 bases remaining between them. The full variable domain, rest sourced from reference TRBV5-1 and TRBJ2-1, is KAGVTQTPRYLIKTRGQQVTLSCSPISGHRSVSWYQQTPGQGLQFLFEYFSETQRNKGNFPGRFSGRQFSNSRSEMNVSTLELGDSALYLCASSSYPSSYNEQFFGPGTRLTVL.

The chain links TRBV29-1 to TRBJ1-1; D possibly corresponds to TRBD1 (6 bases). Germline V gene sequence: CDR1 SQVTM, CDR2 ANQGSEA. The ends were cut back, 6 bases at V and 3 bases at J, with 8 bases in the middle. This CDR3 region has 11 residues. CDR3 region: CSVTGHTEAFF. CDR3 in DNA: TGCAGCGTCACAGGGCACACTGAAGCTTTCTTT.

The V call is TRBV12-5, the J call TRBJ2-1; either TRBD1 or TRBD2 may supply D (5 bases each). V dropped 7 bases and J dropped 13 bases, with 14 bases sitting between them. This CDR3 is 11 amino acids long. Germline V lookup: CDR1 LGHNT, CDR2 FRNRAP. The CDR3 spells CASVMGTIQFF. Written as DNA, the CDR3 is TGTGCTAGTGTCATGGGGACCATCCAGTTCTTC.

The J gene is TRBJ1-1, the V gene TRBV4-1; D gene unclear. This CDR3 spans 16 amino acids. Trimming pared 1 base from V and 0 bases from J, leaving 12 bases between. Looked up from germline, CDR1 is MGHRA and CDR2 is YSYEKL. The CDR3 protein is CASSQVHQSMNTEAFF. In DNA, the CDR3 is TGCGCCAGCAGCCAAGTTCACCAAAGCATGAACACTGAAGCTTTCTTT.

The genes are TRBV6-1 and TRBJ1-1; the D is unclear. Germline V gene lookup returns CDR1 MNHNS and CDR2 SASEGT. V lost 8 bases, J lost 0 bases, and 16 bases lay in between. There are 15 residues in the CDR3. The CDR3 region is CASPRESRMNTEAFF. CDR3 in DNA: TGTGCCAGCCCCCGGGAGTCGCGAATGAACACTGAAGCTTTCTTT.

The chain couples TRBV10-3 to TRBJ2-5, with TRBD2 identical over 7 bases. Looked up from germline, CDR1 is ENHRY and CDR2 is SYGVKD. This CDR3 has 15 amino acids. V shed 3 bases, J shed 5 bases, and the junction held 9 bases outside the gene matches. CDR3 DNA: TGTGCCATCAGTGACCAGGGAGGGTCCCAGGAGACCCAGTACTTC. It encodes CAISDQGGSQETQYF.

The chain employs TRBV14 and TRBJ2-1; 7 bases align to TRBD1. Germline V lookup: CDR1 SGHDN, CDR2 FVKESK. The CDR3 sequence is 15 residues long. After removal of 3 bases from V and 7 bases from J, the junction contained 9 bases not matched to a gene. As DNA, the CDR3 is TGTGCCAGCAGCCAGGAAAACAGGGGTTTGAATGAGCAGTTCTTC. Encoded protein: CASSQENRGLNEQFF.

The chain uses TRBV27 and TRBJ2-7; TRBD1 agrees at 7 bases. The length of the CDR3 is 13 residues. Germline CDR1 and CDR2: MNHEY and SMNVEV (reference sequence). V lost 4 bases, J lost 6 bases, and 6 bases stayed unmatched. CDR3 in amino acids: CASSYDRATEQYF. The CDR3 DNA is TGTGCCAGCAGTTACGACAGGGCAACCGAGCAGTACTTC.

This sequence joins TRBV11-3 and TRBJ2-3; 7 nucleotides line up with TRBD1. V was clipped by 0 bases and J by 3 bases; unmatched bases: 12. The CDR3 runs 18 residues. Germline assignment: CDR1 SGHNT and CDR2 YENEEA. CDR3 nucleotides: TGTGCCAGCAGCTTAGAATCCTGGCCAGGGGGAACGACAGATACGCAGTATTTT. It codes for CASSLESWPGGTTDTQYF. The full variable domain, completed using reference TRBV11-3 and TRBJ2-3, is EAGVVQSPRYKIIEKKQPVAFWCNPISGHNTLYWYLQNLGQGPELLIRYENEEAVDDSQLPKDRFSAERLKGVDSTLKIQPAELGDSAVYLCASSLESWPGGTTDTQYFGPGTRLTVL.

The chain uses TRBV30 and TRBJ2-7, with a possible D match to TRBD2 (5 bases). Germline V CDR1 and CDR2: GTSNPN, SVGIG (reference sequence). CDR3 size: 12 residues. V was pared by 2 bases and J by 6 bases, with 11 bases between. The CDR3: CAWSFMAGEQYF. As DNA, the CDR3 is TGTGCCTGGAGTTTTATGGCGGGCGAGCAGTACTTC.

The V gene is TRBV7-6, the J gene TRBJ2-1; 8 positions agree with TRBD1. Trimming cost V 0 bases and J 8 bases; bases outside gene matches: 6. Germline CDR1 SGHVS, CDR2 FNYEAQ. The length of the CDR3 is 15 residues. CDR3 nucleotide sequence: TGTGCCAGCAGCTTAGCATCAGGGGGCGGCGATGAGCAGTTCTTC. Amino acid sequence: CASSLASGGGDEQFF.

This chain joins TRBV19 and TRBJ1-1, with D maybe TRBD1 (6 bases). The CDR3 has 15 residues. The germline gives CDR1 LNHDA, CDR2 SQIVND (reference sequence). V was trimmed by 0 bases and J by 5 bases, leaving 13 bases between them. The CDR3 DNA follows: TGTGCCAGTAGTATAGAGGCGGGGGCGAGGACTGAAGCTTTCTTT. Residues: CASSIEAGARTEAFF.

The gene calls are TRBV11-2 and TRBJ1-2, with no clear D. Per the germline V gene, CDR1 is SGHAT and CDR2 is FQNNGV. Trimming took off 1 base at V and 7 bases at J, with 7 bases between the two ends. The length of the CDR3 is 12 residues. This CDR3 is CASSLGGGGYTF. DNA for the CDR3: TGTGCCAGCAGCTTAGGGGGAGGTGGCTACACCTTC. The full variable domain, in which reference TRBV11-2 and TRBJ1-2 provide the parts outside the CDR3, is EAGVAQSPRYKIIEKRQSVAFWCNPISGHATLYWYQQILGQGPKLLIQFQNNGVVDDSQLPKDRFSAERLKGVDSTLKIQPAKLEDSAVYLCASSLGGGGYTFGSGTRLTVV.

This chain uses TRBV19 with TRBJ2-2; D is perhaps TRBD2 (6 bases). Germline V CDR1 and CDR2: LNHDA, SQIVND (reference sequence). The CDR3 is 16 amino acids. The V end was cut by 4 bases, the J end by 1 base, with 13 bases between. CDR3 region: CASSTSLAQNTGELFF. CDR3 nucleotides: TGTGCCAGTAGTACGTCCCTAGCGCAGAACACCGGGGAGCTGTTTTTT.

The chain is built from TRBV4-2 and TRBJ2-7; TRBD2 matches 7 bases. Germline V CDR1 and CDR2: LGHNA, YNFKEQ. V was pared by 1 base and J by 3 bases, with 6 bases of the junction left unmatched. The CDR3 is made up of 15 amino acids. The CDR3 here is CASSQGEWTSYEQYF. The CDR3 DNA sequence: TGTGCCAGCAGCCAAGGCGAGTGGACTAGCTACGAGCAGTACTTC.